Below are 6 T cell receptor beta chains sequenced from a single sample in a study of blood T cell repertoires in COVID-19. Generated by immunoSEQ multiplex PCR, the TCRdb table keeps only in-frame clones and is missing some. This table holds hundreds of thousands of clones, 65% to 90% found once. Material: PBMCs or T cells enriched from blood (not recorded which). The receptors were gathered from a middle-aged man who had recovered from COVID-19.

The V gene is TRBV7-9, the J gene TRBJ2-7; 10 bases agree with TRBD2. Germline loops: CDR1 SEHNR, CDR2 FQNEAQ (reference sequence). The J segment lost 3 bases and the V segment lost 4 bases, leaving 3 bases of the junction unmatched. The CDR3 sequence is 14 residues long. The CDR3 nucleotides are TGTGCCAGCAGCTCCCGGACTAGCGGCTACGAGCAGTACTTC. Its protein product is CASSSRTSGYEQYF. Combining the CDR3 with reference TRBV7-9 and TRBJ2-7 gives the whole variable domain DTGVSQNPRHKITKRGQNVTFRCDPISEHNRLYWYRQTLGQGPEFLTYFQNEAQLEKSRLLSDRFSAERPKGSFSTLEIQRTEQGDSAMYLCASSSRTSGYEQYFGPGTRLTVT.

The chain links TRBV4-2 to TRBJ2-2, with TRBD2 identical over 10 bases. The CDR3 is 18 amino acids. Per the germline V gene, CDR1 is LGHNA and CDR2 is YNFKEQ. Germline trimming cut 0 bases from V and 0 bases from J; bases unmatched to any gene: 4. CDR3 region: CASSQEGGLAANTGELFF. For the CDR3, the DNA is TGTGCCAGCAGCCAAGAGGGAGGACTAGCGGCGAACACCGGGGAGCTGTTTTTT.

The gene calls are TRBV7-3 and TRBJ2-3; D may be TRBD1 (6 bases). The CDR3 has 17 residues. Germline loops: CDR1 SGHTA, CDR2 FQGTGA. Deletions cut 0 bases from V and 6 bases from J, with 19 bases between. The CDR3 reads CASSLTAGVLQEDTQYF. CDR3 coding DNA: TGTGCCAGCAGCTTAACGGCAGGGGTTCTCCAGGAGGATACGCAGTATTTT.

This clone was seen a handful of times. The V and J genes are TRBV6-5 and TRBJ1-3, with no clear D. This CDR3 contains 14 residues. The germline CDR1 and CDR2 sequences are MNHEY and SVGAGI. Trimming took 10 bases from V and 4 from J, leaving 17 bases between them. The CDR3 region is CATAGGIAGNTIYF. The CDR3 DNA follows: TGTGCCACCGCGGGAGGTATCGCGGGAAACACCATATATTTT.

The chain has TRBV25-1 and TRBJ1-6; D gene unclear. CDR3 length: 13 residues. The V gene lost 0 bases and the J gene lost 9 bases, with 6 bases spanning the gap. Per germline, CDR1 MGHDK and CDR2 SYGVNS. The CDR3 sequence is CASSEYGVSPLHF. CDR3 DNA sequence: TGTGCCAGCAGTGAATATGGAGTTTCACCCCTCCACTTT.

V and J are TRBV19 and TRBJ2-7, with TRBD1 matching 9 bases. Germline trimming cut 5 bases from V and 5 bases from J; bases unmatched to any gene: 7. The germline CDR1 and CDR2 sequences are LNHDA and SQIVND (reference sequence). The CDR3 totals 14 residues. The CDR3 loop reads CASSVQGAHHEQYF. The CDR3 region has the DNA TGTGCCAGTAGTGTACAGGGGGCGCATCACGAGCAGTACTTC.